These 3 T cell receptor beta chains were sequenced from one sample in a study of cytomegalovirus exposure and HLA in healthy donors. The PCR was carried out with 60 Vbeta primers and 13 Jbeta primers. Sequencing used immunoSEQ multiplex PCR; TCRdb keeps in-frame clones, though not all of them. The sample carries about 140,000 clones, 50% to 75% recorded once. What was sequenced was PBMCs. The receptors here all came from a woman aged 40 to 50 in good health and CMV-seronegative.

This chain uses TRBV7-3 with TRBJ2-6; D may be TRBD1 (6 bases). This CDR3 region has 15 residues. Germline V gene lookup returns CDR1 SGHTA and CDR2 FQGTGA. The germline V and J ends were trimmed by 5 bases and 0 bases, with 8 bases remaining between them. CDR3 sequence reads: CASSQDSSGANVLTF. DNA of the CDR3: TGTGCCAGCAGCCAGGACAGCTCTGGGGCCAACGTCCTGACTTTC.

The V gene is TRBV10-3, the J gene TRBJ2-3; maybe TRBD1 (6 bases). The germline V and J ends were trimmed by 6 bases and 3 bases, with 13 bases remaining between them. This CDR3 has 14 residues. The V gene's germline CDR1 is ENHRY and CDR2 SYGVKD. CDR3 residues: CAISRGYGTDTQYF. In DNA, the CDR3 is TGTGCCATCAGCAGGGGCTATGGGACAGATACGCAGTATTTT.

This clone was picked up one time. The CDR3 protein is CASSFRRVDEQYF. CDR3 DNA sequence: TGTGCCAGCAGCTTTCGACGGGTGGACGAGCAGTACTTC. The chain links TRBV5-6 to TRBJ2-7; no reliable D call. The CDR3 loop spans 13 amino acids. V lost 2 bases to trimming and J lost 5 bases, with 11 bases between them. Germline CDR1 and CDR2: SGHDT and YYEEEE.